A selection of T cell receptor beta chains follows, all from one sample in a study of T cell repertoires in cytomegalovirus infection. No antigens are known for them. TCRdb re-analysed the reads in MiXCR, keeping a single row per CDR3 protein. Here the sample spans 90,000 to 120,000 distinct CDR3 sequences, less than 55% being singletons. The input for sequencing was CD8+ T cells from cultured PBMCs, taken from culture after CMV antigen stimulation. The source is a human donor in good health (CMV status not recorded). Some clones in this sample may be carry-over from other donors' samples. Both conserved end residues are part of each CDR3. D genes are given only for firm matches. Not every row has a clone size; where given, it reads once, few, many or a size class.

D gene	V gene	clone size	J gene	CDR3 DNA	CDR3 protein
.	TRBV19	.	TRBJ1-2	TGTGCCAGTACCCAAGGGACTCAGGGCTACACCTTC	CASTQGTQGYTF
.	TRBV7-6	few	TRBJ1-2	TGTGCCAGCAGCTTAGCGGGGATTAGAGGGGCCGATGGCTACACCTTC	CASSLAGIRGADGYTF
.	TRBV6-6	.	TRBJ2-2	TGTGCCAGCAGTTACTTGGCACCGGGATCCGGGGAGCTGTTTTTT	CASSYLAPGSGELFF
.	TRBV29-1	.	TRBJ2-1	TGCAGCGTGGGAGACAATGAGCAGTTCTTC	CSVGDNEQFF
.	TRBV24-1	.	TRBJ1-5	TGTGCCACCAGTGGGCAGTACAATCAGCCCCAGCATTTT	CATSGQYNQPQHF
.	TRBV27	.	TRBJ1-2	TGTGCCAACAGTCCCGAACCGGGCCGGAAGCCAGGGTATGGCTACACCTTC	CANSPEPGRKPGYGYTF
.	TRBV9	.	TRBJ1-2	TGTGCCAGCAGCGCCCCATATGACAGCTATGGCTACACCTTC	CASSAPYDSYGYTF
TRBD1	TRBV28	.	TRBJ1-3	TGTGCCAGCAAAATCACAGGGGCTGGGACTGGAAACACCATATATTTT	CASKITGAGTGNTIYF
.	TRBV5-1	few	TRBJ2-1	TGCGCCAGCAGCTCGGGCGGAGACTACAATGAGCAGTTCTTC	CASSSGGDYNEQFF
TRBD2	TRBV28	.	TRBJ2-1	TGTGCCAGCAGGCTGACTAGCGGGGGCTCCTACAATGAGCAGTTCTTC	CASRLTSGGSYNEQFF
.	TRBV5-1	many	TRBJ1-6	TGCGCCAGCAGCTTGGAGAGCTCCTATAATTCACCCCTCCACTTT	CASSLESSYNSPLHF
.	TRBV29-1	many	TRBJ1-2	TGCAGCGTTGACCGGGGTCGGTACTATGGCTACACCTTC	CSVDRGRYYGYTF
TRBD1	TRBV7-4	.	TRBJ1-2	TGTGCCAGCAGCGCCCGGGACAGGGGCTTAGGCTACACCTTC	CASSARDRGLGYTF
TRBD1	TRBV19	.	TRBJ2-1	TGTGCCAGTAGTATAGTAGGGACAGGGAATGAGCAGTTCTTC	CASSIVGTGNEQFF
.	TRBV7-6	many	TRBJ1-1	TGTGCCAGCAGCGAGGGACCGTTGAACACTGAAGCTTTCTTT	CASSEGPLNTEAFF
.	TRBV12-3/TRBV12-4	.	TRBJ2-5	TGTGCCAGCAGCCTCGAGAGCGGCCAAGAGACCCAGTACTTC	CASSLESGQETQYF
.	TRBV7-9	once	TRBJ2-7	TGTGTCAGCAGCTTAGGAGGGGGCGTAGACGAGCAGTACTTC	CVSSLGGGVDEQYF
.	TRBV12-3/TRBV12-4	.	TRBJ1-2	TGTGCCAGCAGTTTACGGGCAGAATATGGCTACACCTTC	CASSLRAEYGYTF
.	TRBV27	few	TRBJ2-1	TGTGCCAGCAGTCCAGCTACAGGGCTCACCTACAATGAGCAGTTCTTC	CASSPATGLTYNEQFF
.	TRBV29-1	few	TRBJ1-2	TGCAGCGTTGAAGCCACGACATGGAGCTATGGCTACACCTTC	CSVEATTWSYGYTF
TRBD2	TRBV6-5	.	TRBJ2-7	TGTGCCAGCAGTATATCTAGCGGGGCTCCCTACGAGCAGTACTTC	CASSISSGAPYEQYF
.	TRBV27	.	TRBJ1-1	TGTGCCAGCAGTTCCTCTGCGGTGAACACTGAAGCTTTCTTT	CASSSSAVNTEAFF
TRBD2	TRBV7-8	few	TRBJ2-3	TGTGCCAGCAGCTTCGCACGCGGGGGGGGGCAGGATACGCAGTATTTT	CASSFARGGGQDTQYF
.	TRBV24-1	.	TRBJ2-7	TGTGCCACCAGTGATGGGGCCCCAGCCTACGAGCAGTACTTC	CATSDGAPAYEQYF
.	TRBV7-4	.	TRBJ1-2	TGTGCCAGCAGCTCACCGACAAAGAGCTATGGCTACACCTTC	CASSSPTKSYGYTF
TRBD2	TRBV7-9	many	TRBJ2-7	TGTGCCAGCAGCCCCCGGACTAGCGGGGGTTACGAGCAGTACTTC	CASSPRTSGGYEQYF
.	TRBV12-3/TRBV12-4	.	TRBJ2-2	TGTGCCAGCAGTTTCGGGACCGCCGGGGAGCTGTTTTTT	CASSFGTAGELFF
.	TRBV7-9	few	TRBJ2-7	TGTGCCAGCAGCGCCGTAGGGGTGGGATACGAGCAGTACTTC	CASSAVGVGYEQYF
.	TRBV6-8	.	TRBJ1-1	TGTGCCAGCAGTCCTTGGGAGGGCAGGAAAGGAGAAGCTTTCTTT	CASSPWEGRKGEAFF
.	TRBV6-1	.	TRBJ1-1	TGTGCCAGCAGTGAACAGTACACTGAAGCTTTCTTT	CASSEQYTEAFF
.	TRBV28	few	TRBJ1-5	TGTGCCAGCCGGGACGGGAATCAGCCCCAGCATTTT	CASRDGNQPQHF
.	TRBV7-8	.	TRBJ2-1	TGTGCCAGCAGCTCCGTGGGGTGGGGCAGCTCCTACAATGAGCAGTTCTTC	CASSSVGWGSSYNEQFF
.	TRBV5-1	.	TRBJ2-2	TGCGCCAGCAGCTTTCCCGGGCGCGACACCGGGGAGCTGTTTTTT	CASSFPGRDTGELFF
.	TRBV5-1	.	TRBJ1-2	TGCGCCAGCAGCTTGTACGATAGACAAGGCTACACCTTC	CASSLYDRQGYTF
TRBD2	TRBV5-4	.	TRBJ2-5	TGTGCCAGCAACCTAGCGGGGGGGCCAGGAGAGACCCAGTACTTC	CASNLAGGPGETQYF